What follows describes a single T cell receptor beta chain. Its target antigen remains unknown. This record comes from a study of diagnostic markers for celiac disease (TCRdb year 2020). Sequencer: Illumina MiSeq. TCRdb reprocessed the reads and provides one entry for every CDR3 protein sequence; no DNA is given. The table kept for this sample lists 1,100 or so distinct CDR3 sequences. The ten biggest clones cover 11% of the sample. From its cysteine to its phenylalanine, the CDR3 spans 14 amino acids. The record lacks a DNA sequence. CDR1 and CDR2 were assigned from the germline V gene as SGHVS and FQNEAQ.

This clonotype was sampled from a human donor. In this chain, TRBV7-8 is recombined with TRBJ2-7; absent DNA, TCRdb's TRBD2 call cannot be checked. The specimen sequenced was either unsorted cells or a sorted T cell fraction (not recorded which). CDR3 protein: CASSPREGVGEQYF.